These T cell receptor beta chains were read from a single sample in a study of cytomegalovirus exposure and HLA in healthy donors. Sequencing used immunoSEQ multiplex PCR; TCRdb keeps in-frame clones, though not all of them. The table has about 95,000 clones, 78% seen once. Sequencing used PBMCs. The receptors shown here come from a woman aged 40 to 50 in good health and CMV-seropositive. CDR3s include the opening cysteine and the closing phenylalanine or tryptophan. A D gene is named only where the DNA matches it firmly. Only some rows state a clone size, as once, few, many or a class for expanded clones.

- TRBJ1-2 TRBV6-4 TRBD1 TGTGCCAGCAGGGCGACTACAGGGGGCATCTATGGCTACACCTTC CASRATTGGIYGYTF
- TRBJ2-1 TRBV28 TRBD2 TGTGCCAGCCAGAAGCGGGAGTTTTCCAATGAGCAGTTCTTC CASQKREFSNEQFF
- TRBJ2-7 TRBV28 - TGTGCCAGCGGCCGGGTACCCTACGAGCAGTACTTC CASGRVPYEQYF
- TRBJ2-3 TRBV5-1 - TGCGCCAGCAGCTTCGTCCCCACAGATACGCAGTATTTT CASSFVPTDTQYF
- TRBJ2-5 TRBV10-2 TRBD1 TGCGCCAGCAGTGAGCCGGGACAGGGGAAAGAGACCCAGTACTTC CASSEPGQGKETQYF
- TRBJ1-1 TRBV15 - TGTGCCACCAGCCCCCGCGGAGTTACTGAAGCTTTCTTT CATSPRGVTEAFF
- TRBJ2-1 TRBV23-1 - TGCGCCAGCAGTTGGAGGACGTCCTACAATGAGCAGTTCTTC CASSWRTSYNEQFF
few TRBJ2-3 TRBV7-7 TRBD2 TGTGCTAGCAGCTTGGGACTAGCGGGATCAGATACGCAGTATTTT CASSLGLAGSDTQYF
few TRBJ2-7 TRBV6-4 TRBD1 TGTGCCAGCAGTCCCCGGGACAGGCGCTCCTACGAGCAGTACTTC CASSPRDRRSYEQYF
once TRBJ2-5 TRBV19 - TGTGCCAGTAGTATTTCCGGTTTGGAGACCCAGTACTTC CASSISGLETQYF
- TRBJ2-2 TRBV19 TRBD1 TGTGCAGTCTCCGAGGACAGGGGTCCCCCGAACACCGGGGAGCTGTTTTTT CAVSEDRGPPNTGELFF
- TRBJ2-2 TRBV10-1 TRBD2 TGCGCCAGCAGTAGCACCCCGGGACTAGAGGCCGGGGAGCTGTTTTTT CASSSTPGLEAGELFF
- TRBJ2-1 TRBV2 - TGTGCCAGTGGTGAGAGAGAGCAGTTCTTC CASGEREQFF
- TRBJ2-5 TRBV6-5 TRBD2 TGTGCCAGCAGTTACTCGACTAGCGGGGAGACCCAGTACTTC CASSYSTSGETQYF
once TRBJ1-5 TRBV7-9 TRBD1 TGTGCCAGCAGCGTAGGGACAGAAAACAATCAGCCCCAGCATTTT CASSVGTENNQPQHF
- TRBJ2-1 TRBV6-1 TRBD1 TGTGCCAGCAGCAAGGACAGGGGTCGCAATGAGCAGTTCTTC CASSKDRGRNEQFF
- TRBJ2-1 TRBV28 TRBD2 TGTGCCAGCAGCACGACTAGCGGGAGTTCCTACAATGAGCAGTTCTTC CASSTTSGSSYNEQFF
- TRBJ2-3 TRBV15 TRBD2 TGTGCCACCAGCTCTAACGGGAGGGAGTCAGATACGCAGTATTTT CATSSNGRESDTQYF